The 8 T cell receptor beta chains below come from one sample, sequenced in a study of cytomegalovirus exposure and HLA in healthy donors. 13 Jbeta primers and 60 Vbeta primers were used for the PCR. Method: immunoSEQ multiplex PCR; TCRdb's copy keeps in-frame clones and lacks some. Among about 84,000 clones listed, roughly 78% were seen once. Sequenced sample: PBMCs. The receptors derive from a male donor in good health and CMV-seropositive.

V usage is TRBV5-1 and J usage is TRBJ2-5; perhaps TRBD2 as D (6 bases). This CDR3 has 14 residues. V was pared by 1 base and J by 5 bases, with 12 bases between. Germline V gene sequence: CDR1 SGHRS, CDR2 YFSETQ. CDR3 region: CASSLRTGAETQYF. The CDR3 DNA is TGCGCCAGCAGCTTGAGGACGGGAGCGGAGACCCAGTACTTC.

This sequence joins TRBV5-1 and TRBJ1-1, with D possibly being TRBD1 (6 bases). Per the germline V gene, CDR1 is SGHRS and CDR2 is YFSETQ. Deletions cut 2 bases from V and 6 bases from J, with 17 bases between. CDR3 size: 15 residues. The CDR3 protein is CASSLIPSRGAEAFF. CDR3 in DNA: TGCGCCAGCAGCTTAATCCCATCCAGGGGCGCTGAAGCTTTCTTT.

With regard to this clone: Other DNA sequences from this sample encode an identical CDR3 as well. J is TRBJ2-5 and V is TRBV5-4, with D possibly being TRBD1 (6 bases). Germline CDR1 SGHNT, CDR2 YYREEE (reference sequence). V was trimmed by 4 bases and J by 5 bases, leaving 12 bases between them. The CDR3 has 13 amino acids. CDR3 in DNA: TGTGCCAGCAGCCCCAGGGGCGGGGAGACCCAGTACTTC. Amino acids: CASSPRGGETQYF.

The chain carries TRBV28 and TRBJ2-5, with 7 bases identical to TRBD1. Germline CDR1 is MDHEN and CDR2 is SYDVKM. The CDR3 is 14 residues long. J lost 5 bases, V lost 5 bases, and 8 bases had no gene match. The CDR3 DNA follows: TGTGCCAGCAGTATCGGGACAGTCTTCGAGACCCAGTACTTC. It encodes CASSIGTVFETQYF.

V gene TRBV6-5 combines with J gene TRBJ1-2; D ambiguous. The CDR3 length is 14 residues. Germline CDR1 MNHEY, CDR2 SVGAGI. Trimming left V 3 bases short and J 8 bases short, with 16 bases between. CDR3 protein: CASSYKAGLGGYTF. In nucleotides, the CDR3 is TGTGCCAGCAGTTATAAGGCGGGCCTTGGGGGCTACACCTTC.

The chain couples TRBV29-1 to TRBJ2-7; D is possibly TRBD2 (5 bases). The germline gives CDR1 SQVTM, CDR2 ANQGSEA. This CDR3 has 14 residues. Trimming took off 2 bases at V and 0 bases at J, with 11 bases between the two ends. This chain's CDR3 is CSVEKAGSSYEQYF. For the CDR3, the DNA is TGCAGCGTTGAAAAGGCGGGTAGCTCCTACGAGCAGTACTTC.

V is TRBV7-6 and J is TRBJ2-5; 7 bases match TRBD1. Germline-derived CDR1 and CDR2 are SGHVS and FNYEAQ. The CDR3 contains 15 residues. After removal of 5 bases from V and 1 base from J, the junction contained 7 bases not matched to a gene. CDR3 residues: CASSPDRVFQETQYF. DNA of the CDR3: TGTGCCAGCAGCCCCGACAGGGTCTTCCAAGAGACCCAGTACTTC.

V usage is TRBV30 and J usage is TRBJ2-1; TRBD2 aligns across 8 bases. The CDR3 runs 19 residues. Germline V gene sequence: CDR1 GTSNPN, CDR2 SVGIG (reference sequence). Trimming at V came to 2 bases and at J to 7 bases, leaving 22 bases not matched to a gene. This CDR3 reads CAWSIRQTQWSGRWNEQFF. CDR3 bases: TGTGCCTGGAGTATAAGACAGACCCAGTGGAGCGGGAGATGGAATGAGCAGTTCTTC.